The clone carrying this T cell receptor (beta chain) was observed once. What it binds is not known. This sample stems from a study of long-term antiretroviral therapy in people with HIV. Broader study findings: Upon ART, diversity increased but remained lower than transplant donor controls. Clonal expansions arising prior to ART prevailed in the repertoire at every time point.

The CDR3 is made up of 14 amino acids. Germline CDR1 and CDR2: SGDLS and YYNGEE. Trimming removed 4 bases from V and 5 bases from J, with 16 bases in between. Survey level was the resolution at which the v3.0 immunoSEQ assay ran. The method was immunoSEQ multiplex PCR; TCRdb's version includes in-frame clones alone and lacks a portion of them. The table includes 30,000 to 40,000 clones, approximately 94% detected once. The TCR originated in a woman in her 50s with HIV. Source: unsorted PBMCs, taken 4.1 years after starting antiretroviral therapy. The V and J genes are TRBV9 and TRBJ2-7; D not certain. CDR3 loop: CASSPDTGLHEQYF. The CDR3 DNA is TGTGCCAGCAGCCCTGACACCGGGCTCCACGAGCAGTACTTC.